This T cell receptor beta chain was documented in a study of CD8 T cells in ankylosing spondylitis. Study-wide results and limits: Disease-associated clones were CD8+ and fairly uncommon in peripheral blood.

In the case of this clonotype: As yet, its antigen is unknown.

CDR1 MGHRA and CDR2 YSYEKL come from the germline V gene. This CDR3 has 18 residues. Losses at the gene ends were 0 bases for V and 0 bases for J; bases not matched to a gene: 5. In TCRdb, the 5' RACE reads were re-called with MiXCR into one record per CDR3 protein. The sample shows some 200,000 distinct CDR3 sequences, about 13% of them seen only once. Sequencing input: blood, either unsorted or a sorted T cell fraction (not recorded which). The chain couples TRBV4-1 to TRBJ2-1; 10 nucleotides agree with TRBD2. This receptor was obtained from a male donor with ankylosing spondylitis or in good health (not recorded which). CDR3 amino acids: CASSQDRERGGSYNEQFF. The CDR3 DNA reads TGCGCCAGCAGCCAAGATAGGGAGCGGGGGGGCTCCTACAATGAGCAGTTCTTC.